The clone carrying this TCR beta chain was detected a few times. Its antigen remains unidentified. This specimen belongs to a study of CD8 T cells in ankylosing spondylitis. Study outcomes and limitations: Ankylosing spondylitis blood seemed to carry a telltale TCR beta motif made of about 8 highly homologous variants. Disease-linked clones proved CD8+ and comparatively uncommon in peripheral blood. Enrichment of disease-linked clones was reportedly significant in matched ankylosing spondylitis synovial fluid.

Per the germline V gene, CDR1 is DFQATT and CDR2 is SNEGSKA (reference sequence). This CDR3 comprises 14 residues. Trimming removed 3 bases from V and 8 bases from J; junction bases left unmatched: 9. TCRdb passed the 5' RACE reads through MiXCR, listing each CDR3 protein once. The sample lists 750,000 to 850,000 distinct CDR3 sequences; roughly 12% were seen once. The source of this sequence is a male donor with ankylosing spondylitis. The sequenced sample was blood, either unsorted or a sorted T cell fraction (not recorded which). V gene TRBV20-1 combines with J gene TRBJ1-4; 7 nucleotides match TRBD1. CDR3 amino acids: CSARTGQAWEKLFF. Here the CDR3 DNA reads TGCAGTGCTAGGACAGGACAGGCTTGGGAAAAACTGTTTTTT.